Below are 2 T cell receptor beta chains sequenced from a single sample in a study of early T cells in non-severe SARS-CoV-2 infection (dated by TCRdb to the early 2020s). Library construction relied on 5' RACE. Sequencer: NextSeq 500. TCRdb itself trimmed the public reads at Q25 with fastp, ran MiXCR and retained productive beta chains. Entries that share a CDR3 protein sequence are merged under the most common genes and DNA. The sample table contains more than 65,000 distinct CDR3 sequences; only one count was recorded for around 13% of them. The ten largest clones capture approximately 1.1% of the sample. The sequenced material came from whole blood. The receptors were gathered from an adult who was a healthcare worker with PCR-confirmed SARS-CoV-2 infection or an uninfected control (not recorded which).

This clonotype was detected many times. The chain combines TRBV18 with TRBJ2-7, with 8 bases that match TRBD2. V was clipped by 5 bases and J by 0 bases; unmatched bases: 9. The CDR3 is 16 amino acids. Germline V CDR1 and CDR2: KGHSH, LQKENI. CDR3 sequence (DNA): TGTGCCAGCTCATCGACTATAAGCGGGAGCTCCTACGAGCAGTACTTC. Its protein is CASSSTISGSSYEQYF.

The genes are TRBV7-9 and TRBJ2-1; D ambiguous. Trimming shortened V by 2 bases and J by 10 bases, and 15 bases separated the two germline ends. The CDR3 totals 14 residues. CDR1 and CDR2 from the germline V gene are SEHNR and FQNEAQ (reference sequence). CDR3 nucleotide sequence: TGTGCCAGCAGCTTACCAGCCCCGCTCGCCGAGCAGTTCTTC. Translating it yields CASSLPAPLAEQFF.